The clone carrying this T cell receptor (beta chain) occurred once. Its matching antigen is unknown. The source of the sample is a study of PD-1 blockade in classical Hodgkin lymphoma. Assay used: immunoSEQ multiplex PCR; TCRdb lists only in-frame clones, some missing. The sample carries roughly 25,000 clones, around 67% recorded once. This CDR3 is built from 15 residues. Findings and limits, study-wide: Newly diagnosed patients were said to have less baseline TCR diversity than healthy donors did.

Every patient had relapsed following autologous stem cell transplantation, and cohorts differed in brentuximab vedotin exposure. This material consisted of peripheral blood mononuclear cells (PBMCs), taken before the second cycle of nivolumab. This sequence joins TRBV21-1 and TRBJ2-7; TRBD2 reflects the table's D call only, with no check against the DNA. TRBV21-1 is listed as a pseudogene. This receptor was identified in a human donor with classical Hodgkin lymphoma. This CDR3 reads CASSKPPSKHYEQYF. The CDR3 nucleotides read TGTGCCAGCAGCAAACCGCCGAGCAAGCATTACGAGCAGTACTTC.